The TCR beta chain under discussion was sequenced for a study of vaccination effects on CD4 cells after COVID-19 (dated by TCRdb to between 2022 and 2023). Background for the entire study: Each participant received two doses of an mRNA SARS-CoV-2 vaccine, either BNT162b2 or mRNA-1273. The study compared SARS-CoV-2 spike-specific CD4+ TCR repertoires before and after mRNA vaccination in COVID-19 convalescent patients and infection-naive vaccine recipients. Cultures from other donors in the study were sequenced with the Oncomine TCR Beta short-read assay on an Illumina iSeq 100. Altogether, some 11 COVID-19 convalescent patients and a few SARS-CoV-2-naive healthy vaccine recipients made up the full study.

To prepare the library, the immunoSEQ multiplex PCR assay was applied. DNA from the cultured, isolated CD4+ T cells was subjected to TCR beta CDR3 sequencing. The paper's processing steps were these. Non-productive TCR sequences were discarded, and reads were trimmed to the CDR3 region, with only CDR3s of 7 or more amino acids retained. Antigen-specific clonotypes were identified with the MANAFEST web app by comparing expansion in peptide wells against reference cultures. To be called positive, a clone needed expansion at FDR<0.05 compared with the reference and with all other wells, an odds ratio greater than 5, and a frequency greater than 0.1% in two replicate wells. Clonotypes significantly expanded in SARS-CoV-2 spike wells and in at least one common cold coronavirus spike condition were defined as cross-reactive. Levenshtein distance calculated with the stringdist R package was used to assess CDR3 similarity, and unrooted trees were constructed with ape in R 3.6.1. TCRdb retrieved this table from immuneACCESS and kept in-frame rearrangements only. Not all clones are present; in checked studies, unresolved V genes account for under half, and no reason is known for the remainder. V, J and clone size were drawn from that table, and D and trimming were deduced from the DNA. Present in this sample are under 25,000 clones, roughly 73% of which were seen just once. The top ten hold roughly 4.6% of the sample.

CDR1 is given as SGHTA and CDR2 as FQGNSA, both from the germline V gene. Taken from cysteine to phenylalanine, the CDR3 has 16 residues. Here the CDR3 DNA is all that survives: 48 bases in frame from base 1. Germline trimming amounts to 8 bases on V and 0 bases on J, with 2 as the count of junction bases outside the gene matches. As to this clone: Its antigen specificity is not known. One base away there is no much larger clone; base qualities are not given.

Overall results and qualifications from the work: Only a small number of convalescent patients were included, and no early post-infection timepoints were available, which limited the study. Marked clonal contraction was observed in both infection-induced and vaccine-induced clones at late post-vaccination timepoints, consistent with waning T cell responses. In healthy vaccine recipients, vaccine-induced clones were almost all SARS-CoV-2 mono-reactive, with only 1 of 255 cross-reactive with common cold coronaviruses.

To identify antigen-specific CD4+ T cell clonotypes by their expansion, the ViraFEST assay first stimulated PBMC with viral peptide pools and then applied TCR sequencing. After less than 13 days of culture, CD4+ T cells were isolated with the EasySep CD4+ T cell isolation kit. None of the healthy vaccine recipients had a prior SARS-CoV-2 infection, which was confirmed by nucleocapsid antibody tests that came back negative both before and after vaccination. A few million PBMC per well were cultured with around 9.8 ug/ml peptides in IMDM containing around 4.6% human AB serum, around 10 IU/ml IL-2 and gentamicin. On days 3 and 7, half of the culture medium was replaced with fresh IL-2-containing medium. Unless otherwise noted, each peptide stimulation condition was cultured in triplicate wells. PBMC were separated from whole blood using Ficoll-Paque Plus gradient centrifugation and were then either cryopreserved at -140C or used fresh. Overlapping peptide pools spanned the spike proteins of SARS-CoV-2 and the common cold coronaviruses HCoV-NL63, HCoV-OC43 and HCoV-229E. The QIAamp micro DNA kit was used to extract genomic DNA from the cultured CD4+ T cells.

The receptor's source is a human donor who received a COVID-19 vaccine. The sample was CD4+ T cells from PBMCs cultured with SARS-CoV-2 spike peptides, taken before COVID-19 vaccination. The sample's cell subset or site label, in plain terms: SARS-CoV-2 spike overlapping peptide pool stimulation. Rearrangement joined TRBV7-2 to TRBJ2-1; TRBD2 fits 15 bases in the junction. The DNA sequence reads TGTGCCAGCGGACTAGCGGGGGGGAGCTCCTACAATGAGCAGTTCTTC. This translates into CASGLAGGSSYNEQFF.